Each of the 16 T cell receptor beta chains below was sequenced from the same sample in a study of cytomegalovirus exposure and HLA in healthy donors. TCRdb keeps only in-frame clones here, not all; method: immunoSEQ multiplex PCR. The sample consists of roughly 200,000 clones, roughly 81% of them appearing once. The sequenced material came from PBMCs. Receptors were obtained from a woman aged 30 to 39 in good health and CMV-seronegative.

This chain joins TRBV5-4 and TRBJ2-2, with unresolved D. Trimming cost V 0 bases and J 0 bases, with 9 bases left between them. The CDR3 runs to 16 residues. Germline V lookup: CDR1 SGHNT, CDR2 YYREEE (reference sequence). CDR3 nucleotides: TGTGCCAGCAGCTTGGGGAGACTCGCGAACACCGGGGAGCTGTTTTTT. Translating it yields CASSLGRLANTGELFF.

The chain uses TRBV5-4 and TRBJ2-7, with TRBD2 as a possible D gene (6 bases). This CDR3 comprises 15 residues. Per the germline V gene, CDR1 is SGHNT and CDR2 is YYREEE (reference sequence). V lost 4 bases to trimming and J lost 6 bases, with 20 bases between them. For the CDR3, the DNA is TGTGCCAGCAGCGCGGGGCTAGCGTCCCCCTCCGAGCAGTACTTC. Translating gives CASSAGLASPSEQYF.

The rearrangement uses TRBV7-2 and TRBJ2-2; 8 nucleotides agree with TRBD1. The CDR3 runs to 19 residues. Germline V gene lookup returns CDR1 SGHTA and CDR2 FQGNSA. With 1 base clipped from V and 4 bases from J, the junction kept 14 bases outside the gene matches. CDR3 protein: CASSLGWGRQGLSTGELFF. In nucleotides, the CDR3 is TGTGCCAGCAGCTTAGGGTGGGGACGACAGGGGCTTTCCACCGGGGAGCTGTTTTTT. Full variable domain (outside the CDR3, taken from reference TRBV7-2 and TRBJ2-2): GAGVSQSPSNKVTEKGKDVELRCDPISGHTALYWYRQSLGQGLEFLIYFQGNSAPDKSGLPSDRFSAERTGGSVSTLTIQRTQQEDSAVYLCASSLGWGRQGLSTGELFFGEGSRLTVL.

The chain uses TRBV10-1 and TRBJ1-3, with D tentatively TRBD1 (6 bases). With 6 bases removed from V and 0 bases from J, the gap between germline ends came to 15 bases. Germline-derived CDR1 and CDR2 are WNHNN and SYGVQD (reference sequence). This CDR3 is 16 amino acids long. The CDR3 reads CASSGQQLNSGNTIYF. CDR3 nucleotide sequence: TGCGCCAGCAGCGGACAGCAACTTAACTCTGGAAACACCATATATTTT.

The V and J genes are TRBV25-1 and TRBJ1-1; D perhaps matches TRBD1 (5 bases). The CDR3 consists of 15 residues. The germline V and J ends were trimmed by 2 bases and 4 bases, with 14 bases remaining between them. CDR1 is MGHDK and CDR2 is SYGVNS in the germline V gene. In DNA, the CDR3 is TGTGCCAGCAGTGAAGACGGGGGGAGGGGCACTGAAGCTTTCTTT. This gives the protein CASSEDGGRGTEAFF.

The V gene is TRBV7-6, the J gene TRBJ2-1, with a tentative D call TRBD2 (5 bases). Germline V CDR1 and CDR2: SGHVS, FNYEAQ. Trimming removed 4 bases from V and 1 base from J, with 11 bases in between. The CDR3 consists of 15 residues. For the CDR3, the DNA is TGTGCCAGCAGCTCTAGCAGTAAATCCTACAATGAGCAGTTCTTC. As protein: CASSSSSKSYNEQFF.

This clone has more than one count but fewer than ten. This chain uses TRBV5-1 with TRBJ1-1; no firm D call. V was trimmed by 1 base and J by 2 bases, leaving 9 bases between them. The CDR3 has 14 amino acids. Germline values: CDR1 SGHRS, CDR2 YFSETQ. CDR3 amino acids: CASSLMWANTEAFF. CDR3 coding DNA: TGCGCCAGCAGCTTGATGTGGGCCAACACTGAAGCTTTCTTT.

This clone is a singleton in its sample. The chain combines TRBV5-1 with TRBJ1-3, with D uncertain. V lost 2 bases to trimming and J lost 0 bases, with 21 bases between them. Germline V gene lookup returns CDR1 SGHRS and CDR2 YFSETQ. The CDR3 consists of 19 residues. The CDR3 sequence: CASSFSAGSGLSSGNTIYF. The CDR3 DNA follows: TGCGCCAGCAGCTTCTCGGCGGGTTCAGGCCTGAGCTCTGGAAACACCATATATTTT. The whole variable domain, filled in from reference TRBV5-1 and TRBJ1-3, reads KAGVTQTPRYLIKTRGQQVTLSCSPISGHRSVSWYQQTPGQGLQFLFEYFSETQRNKGNFPGRFSGRQFSNSRSEMNVSTLELGDSALYLCASSFSAGSGLSSGNTIYFGEGSWLTVV.

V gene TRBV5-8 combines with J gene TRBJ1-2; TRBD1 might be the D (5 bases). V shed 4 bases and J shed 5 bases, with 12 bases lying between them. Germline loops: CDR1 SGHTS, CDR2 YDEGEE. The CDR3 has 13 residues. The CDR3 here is CASSRGLQYGYTF. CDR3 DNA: TGTGCCAGCAGCCGGGGACTCCAGTATGGCTACACCTTC.

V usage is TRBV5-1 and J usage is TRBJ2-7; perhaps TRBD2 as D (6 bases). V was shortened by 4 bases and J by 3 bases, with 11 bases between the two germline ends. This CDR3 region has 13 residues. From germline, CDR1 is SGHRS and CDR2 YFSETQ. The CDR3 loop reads CASSGTDNYEQYF. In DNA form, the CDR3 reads TGCGCCAGCAGCGGGACTGATAACTACGAGCAGTACTTC.

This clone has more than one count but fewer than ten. CDR3 amino acids: CSVAGSSGGNTDTQYF. In DNA, the CDR3 is TGCAGCGTCGCCGGTAGTAGCGGGGGGAACACAGATACGCAGTATTTT. The chain has TRBV29-1 and TRBJ2-3; 10 positions match TRBD2. Germline values: CDR1 SQVTM, CDR2 ANQGSEA. After removal of 6 bases from V and 2 bases from J, the junction contained 11 bases not matched to a gene. The CDR3 is made up of 16 amino acids.

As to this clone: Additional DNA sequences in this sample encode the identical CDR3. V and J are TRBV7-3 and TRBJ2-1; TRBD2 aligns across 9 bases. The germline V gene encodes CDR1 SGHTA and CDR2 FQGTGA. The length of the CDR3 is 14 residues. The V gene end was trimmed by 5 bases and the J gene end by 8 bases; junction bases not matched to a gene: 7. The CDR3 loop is CASSLAGGPDEQFF. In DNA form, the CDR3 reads TGTGCCAGCAGCCTCGCGGGGGGGCCGGATGAGCAGTTCTTC.

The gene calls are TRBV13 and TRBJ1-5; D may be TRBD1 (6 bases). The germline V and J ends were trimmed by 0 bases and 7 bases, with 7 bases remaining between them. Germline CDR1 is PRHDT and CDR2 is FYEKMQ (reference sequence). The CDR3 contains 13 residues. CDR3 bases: TGTGCCAGCAGCTTAGGAGGGGGACAGCCCCAGCATTTT. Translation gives CASSLGGGQPQHF. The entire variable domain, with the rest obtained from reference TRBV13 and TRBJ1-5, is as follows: AAGVIQSPRHLIKEKRETATLKCYPIPRHDTVYWYQQGPGQDPQFLISFYEKMQSDKGSIPDRFSAQQFSDYHSELNMSSLELGDSALYFCASSLGGGQPQHFGDGTRLSIL.

CDR3 region: CASRSPGELNKAFF. The CDR3 bases are TGTGCCAGCAGATCCCCCGGGGAGCTAAACAAGGCTTTCTTT. J is TRBJ1-1 and V is TRBV6-1; D is uncertain. Trimming removed 6 bases from V and 11 bases from J, with 22 bases in between. CDR1 is MNHNS and CDR2 is SASEGT in the germline V gene. The CDR3 loop spans 14 amino acids.

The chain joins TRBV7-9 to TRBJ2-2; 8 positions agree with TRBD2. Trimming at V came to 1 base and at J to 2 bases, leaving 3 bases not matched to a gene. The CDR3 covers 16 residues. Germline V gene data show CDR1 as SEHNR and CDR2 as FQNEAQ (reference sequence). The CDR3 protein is CASSLVAGGNTGELFF. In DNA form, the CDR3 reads TGTGCCAGCAGCTTAGTCGCGGGGGGTAACACCGGGGAGCTGTTTTTT.

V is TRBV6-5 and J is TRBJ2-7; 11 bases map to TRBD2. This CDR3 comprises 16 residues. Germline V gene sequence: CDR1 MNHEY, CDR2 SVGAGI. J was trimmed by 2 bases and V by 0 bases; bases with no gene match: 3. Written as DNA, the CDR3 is TGTGCCAGCAGTTACTCACTAGCGGGAGTACCCTACGAGCAGTACTTC. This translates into CASSYSLAGVPYEQYF.